The present T cell receptor (beta chain) was sequenced within a study of neurological immune-mediated disorders. 5'RACE generated cDNA with 10-nucleotide random UMIs. From the 5' RACE reads, TCRdb called clonotypes with MiXCR, one entry per CDR3 protein. The sample lists over 75,000 distinct CDR3 sequences, 4.5% to 7.5% occurring once. Time point denoted: longitudinal time-point 2. The sample holds many counts of this clonotype. The sequence was collected from a woman aged 55-69 years with multiple sclerosis. The sequenced sample was PBMCs.

The CDR3 loop reads CASSSRQGITEAFF. The CDR3 DNA sequence: TGCGCCAGCAGCTCACGACAGGGTATCACTGAAGCTTTCTTT. The chain combines TRBV5-1 with TRBJ1-1; 7 positions agree with TRBD1. Losses at the gene ends were 3 bases for V and 4 bases for J; bases not matched to a gene: 6. This CDR3 comprises 14 residues. Per germline, CDR1 SGHRS and CDR2 YFSETQ. Full variable domain (outside the CDR3, taken from reference TRBV5-1 and TRBJ1-1): KAGVTQTPRYLIKTRGQQVTLSCSPISGHRSVSWYQQTPGQGLQFLFEYFSETQRNKGNFPGRFSGRQFSNSRSEMNVSTLELGDSALYLCASSSRQGITEAFFGQGTRLTVV.